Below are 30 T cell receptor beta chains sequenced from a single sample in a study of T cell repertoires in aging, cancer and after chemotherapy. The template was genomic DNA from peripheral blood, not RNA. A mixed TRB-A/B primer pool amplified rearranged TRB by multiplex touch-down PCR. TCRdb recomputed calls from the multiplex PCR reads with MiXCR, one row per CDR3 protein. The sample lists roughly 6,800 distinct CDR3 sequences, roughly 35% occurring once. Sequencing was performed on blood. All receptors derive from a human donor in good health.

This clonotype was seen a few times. Here the CDR3 reads CASSVRQGTTDNEQFF. CDR3 nucleotides: TGTGCCAGCTCAGTTCGACAGGGGACTACCGACAATGAGCAGTTCTTC. The V and J genes are TRBV18 and TRBJ2-1, with D perhaps TRBD1 (8 bases). The CDR3 extends over 16 amino acids. V was clipped by 5 bases and J by 5 bases, with 19 bases between them. Germline CDR1 KGHSH, CDR2 LQKENI.

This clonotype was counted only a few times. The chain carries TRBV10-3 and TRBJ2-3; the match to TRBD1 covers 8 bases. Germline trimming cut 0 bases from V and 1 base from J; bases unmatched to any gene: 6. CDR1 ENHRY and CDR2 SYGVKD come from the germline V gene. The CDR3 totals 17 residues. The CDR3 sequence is CAISESFGQGGTDTQYF. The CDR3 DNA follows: TGTGCCATCAGTGAGTCGTTTGGACAGGGCGGCACAGATACGCAGTATTTT.

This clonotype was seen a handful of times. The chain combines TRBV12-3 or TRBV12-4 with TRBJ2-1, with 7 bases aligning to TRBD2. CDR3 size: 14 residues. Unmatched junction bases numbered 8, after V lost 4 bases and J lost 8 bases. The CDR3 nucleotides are TGTGCCAGCAGTTCCCCTTTGGGGGGGGATGAGCAGTTCTTC. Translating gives CASSSPLGGDEQFF.

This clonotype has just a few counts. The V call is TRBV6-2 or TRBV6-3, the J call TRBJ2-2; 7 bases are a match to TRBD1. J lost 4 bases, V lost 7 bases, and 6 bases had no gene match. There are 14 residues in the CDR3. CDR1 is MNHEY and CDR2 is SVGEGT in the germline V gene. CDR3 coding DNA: TGTGCCAGCATCCGGGACAGTTCCACCGGGGAGCTGTTTTTT. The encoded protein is CASIRDSSTGELFF.

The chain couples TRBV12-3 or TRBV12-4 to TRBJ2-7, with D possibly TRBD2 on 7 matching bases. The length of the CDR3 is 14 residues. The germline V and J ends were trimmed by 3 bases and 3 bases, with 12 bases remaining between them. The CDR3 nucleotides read TGTGCCAGCAGTTTTGGGGGGGCGGGCTACGAGCAGTACTTC. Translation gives CASSFGGAGYEQYF.

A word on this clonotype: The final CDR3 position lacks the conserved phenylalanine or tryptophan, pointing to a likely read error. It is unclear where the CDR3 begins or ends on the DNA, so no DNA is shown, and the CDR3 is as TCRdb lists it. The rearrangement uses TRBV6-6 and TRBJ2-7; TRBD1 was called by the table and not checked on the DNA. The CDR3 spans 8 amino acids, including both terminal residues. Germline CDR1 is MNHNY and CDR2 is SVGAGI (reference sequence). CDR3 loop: CASSPEGT.

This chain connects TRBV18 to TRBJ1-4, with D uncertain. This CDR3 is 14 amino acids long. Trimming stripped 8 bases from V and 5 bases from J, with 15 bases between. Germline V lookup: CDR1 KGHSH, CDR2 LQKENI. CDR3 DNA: TGTGCCAGCAGTTTGACAAGACGCAATGAAAAACTGTTTTTT. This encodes CASSLTRRNEKLFF.

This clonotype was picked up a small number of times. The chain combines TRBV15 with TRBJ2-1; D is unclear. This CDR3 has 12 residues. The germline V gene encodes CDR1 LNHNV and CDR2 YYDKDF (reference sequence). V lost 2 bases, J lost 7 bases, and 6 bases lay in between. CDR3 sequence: CATSRWANEQFF. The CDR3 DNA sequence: TGTGCCACCAGCAGATGGGCGAATGAGCAGTTCTTC. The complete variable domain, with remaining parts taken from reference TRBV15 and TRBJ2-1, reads DAMVIQNPRYQVTQFGKPVTLSCSQTLNHNVMYWYQQKSSQAPKLLFHYYDKDFNNEADTPDNFQSRRPNTSFCFLDIRSPGLGDTAMYLCATSRWANEQFFGPGTRLTVL.

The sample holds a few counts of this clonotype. The CDR3 protein is CASSDIMNSPLHF. The CDR3 region has the DNA TGTGCCAGCAGTGATATTATGAATTCACCCCTCCACTTT. The chain carries TRBV6-1 and TRBJ1-6; D gene unclear. Trimming stripped 3 bases from V and 7 bases from J, with 7 bases between. This CDR3 comprises 13 residues. Germline V gene sequence: CDR1 MNHNS, CDR2 SASEGT.

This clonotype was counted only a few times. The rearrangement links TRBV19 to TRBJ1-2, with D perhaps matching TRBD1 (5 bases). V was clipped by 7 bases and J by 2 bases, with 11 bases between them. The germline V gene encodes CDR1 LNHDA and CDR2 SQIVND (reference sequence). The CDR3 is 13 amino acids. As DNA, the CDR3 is TGTGCCAGTACTACCCGGGGGAACTATGGCTACACCTTC. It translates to CASTTRGNYGYTF.

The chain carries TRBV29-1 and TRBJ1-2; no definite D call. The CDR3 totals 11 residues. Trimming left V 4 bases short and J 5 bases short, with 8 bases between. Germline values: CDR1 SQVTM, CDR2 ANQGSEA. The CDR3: CSVGEVYGYTF. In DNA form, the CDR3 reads TGCAGCGTTGGGGAGGTTTATGGCTACACCTTC.

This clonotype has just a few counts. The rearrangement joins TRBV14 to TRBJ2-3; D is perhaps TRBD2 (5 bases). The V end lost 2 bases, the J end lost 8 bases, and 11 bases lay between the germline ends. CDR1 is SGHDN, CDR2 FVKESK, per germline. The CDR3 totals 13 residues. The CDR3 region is CASSQFDGGTQYF. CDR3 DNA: TGTGCCAGCAGCCAATTTGATGGAGGTACGCAGTATTTT.

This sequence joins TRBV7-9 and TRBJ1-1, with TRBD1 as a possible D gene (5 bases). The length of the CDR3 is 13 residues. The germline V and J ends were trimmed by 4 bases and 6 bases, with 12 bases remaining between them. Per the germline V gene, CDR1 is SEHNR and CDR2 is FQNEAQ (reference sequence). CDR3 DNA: TGTGCCAGCAGCTCCCCGCGGGGGTCTGAAGCTTTCTTT. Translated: CASSSPRGSEAFF.

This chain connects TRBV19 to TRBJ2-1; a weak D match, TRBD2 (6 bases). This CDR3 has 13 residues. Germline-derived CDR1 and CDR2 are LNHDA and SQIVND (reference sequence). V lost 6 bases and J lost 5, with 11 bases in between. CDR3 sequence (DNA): TGTGCCAGTAGGGGGGGTTCCGACAATGAGCAGTTCTTC. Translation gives CASRGGSDNEQFF.

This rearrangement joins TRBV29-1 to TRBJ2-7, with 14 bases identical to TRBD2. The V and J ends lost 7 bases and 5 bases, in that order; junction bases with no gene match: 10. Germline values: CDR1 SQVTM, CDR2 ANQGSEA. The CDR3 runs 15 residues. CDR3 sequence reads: CSASTSGRAGNEQYF. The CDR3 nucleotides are TGCAGCGCCTCGACTAGCGGGAGGGCCGGTAACGAGCAGTACTTC.

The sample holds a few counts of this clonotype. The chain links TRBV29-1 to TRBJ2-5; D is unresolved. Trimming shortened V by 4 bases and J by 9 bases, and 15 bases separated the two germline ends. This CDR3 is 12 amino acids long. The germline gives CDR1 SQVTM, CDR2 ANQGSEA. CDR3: CSVVAGGVAQYF. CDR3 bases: TGCAGCGTTGTTGCAGGTGGGGTGGCCCAGTACTTC.

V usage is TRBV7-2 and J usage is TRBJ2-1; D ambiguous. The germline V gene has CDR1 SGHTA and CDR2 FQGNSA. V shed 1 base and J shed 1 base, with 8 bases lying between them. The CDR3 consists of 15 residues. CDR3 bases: TGTGCCAGCAGCTTAGGGCAGGCATCCTACAATGAGCAGTTCTTC. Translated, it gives CASSLGQASYNEQFF.

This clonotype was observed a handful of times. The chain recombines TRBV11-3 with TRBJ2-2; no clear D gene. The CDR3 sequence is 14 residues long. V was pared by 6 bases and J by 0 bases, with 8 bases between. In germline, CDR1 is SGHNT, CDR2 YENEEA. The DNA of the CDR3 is TGTGCCAGCAGTCAGGACGCGAACACCGGGGAGCTGTTTTTT. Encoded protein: CASSQDANTGELFF.

CDR3 in DNA: TGTGCCAGCTCTGGGAGGGAGGGGAAGGCTTTCTTT. Its translation: CASSGREGKAFF. The chain combines TRBV12-3 or TRBV12-4 with TRBJ1-1, with D perhaps TRBD1 (5 bases). The length of the CDR3 is 12 residues. The V end lost 8 bases, the J end lost 11 bases, and 18 bases lay between the germline ends.

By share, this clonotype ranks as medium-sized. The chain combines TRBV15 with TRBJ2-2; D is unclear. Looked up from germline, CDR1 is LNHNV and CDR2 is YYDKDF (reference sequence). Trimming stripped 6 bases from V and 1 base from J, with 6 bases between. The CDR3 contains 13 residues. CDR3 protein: CATSTVNTGELFF. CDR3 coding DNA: TGTGCCACCAGTACAGTGAACACCGGGGAGCTGTTTTTT.

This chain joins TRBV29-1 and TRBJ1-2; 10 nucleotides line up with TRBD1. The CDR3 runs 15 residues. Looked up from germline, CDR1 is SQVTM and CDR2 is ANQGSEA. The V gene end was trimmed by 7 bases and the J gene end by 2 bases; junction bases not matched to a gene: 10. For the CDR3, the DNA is TGCAGCGCCGTGGTGACAGGGGGCCCGAACTATGGCTACACCTTC. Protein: CSAVVTGGPNYGYTF.

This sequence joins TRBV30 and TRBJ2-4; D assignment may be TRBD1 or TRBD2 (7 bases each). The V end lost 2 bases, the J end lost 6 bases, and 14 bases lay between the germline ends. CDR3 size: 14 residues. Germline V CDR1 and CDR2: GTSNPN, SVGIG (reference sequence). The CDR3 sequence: CAWSPGGGANIQYF. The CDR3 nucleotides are TGTGCCTGGAGTCCAGGGGGGGGGGCAAACATTCAGTACTTC.

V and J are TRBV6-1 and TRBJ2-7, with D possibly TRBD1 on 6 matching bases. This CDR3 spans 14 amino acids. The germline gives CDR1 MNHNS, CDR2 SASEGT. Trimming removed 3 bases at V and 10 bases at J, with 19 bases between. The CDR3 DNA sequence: TGTGCCAGCAGTGAGTCTGGGAGAGGGGGAATACAGTACTTC. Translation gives CASSESGRGGIQYF.

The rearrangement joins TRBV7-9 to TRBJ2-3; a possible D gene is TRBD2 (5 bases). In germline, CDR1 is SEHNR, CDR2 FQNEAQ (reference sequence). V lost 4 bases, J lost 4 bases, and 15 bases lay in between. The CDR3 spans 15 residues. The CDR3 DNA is TGTGCCAGCAGCTCCCGGGAACCCAGCGCAGATACGCAGTATTTT. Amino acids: CASSSREPSADTQYF. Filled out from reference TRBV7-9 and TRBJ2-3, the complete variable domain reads DTGVSQNPRHKITKRGQNVTFRCDPISEHNRLYWYRQTLGQGPEFLTYFQNEAQLEKSRLLSDRFSAERPKGSFSTLEIQRTEQGDSAMYLCASSSREPSADTQYFGPGTRLTVL.

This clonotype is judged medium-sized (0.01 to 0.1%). The CDR3 coding sequence is TGTGCCAGTACCAAAGTGGCGGGGGGATACAATGAGCAGTTCTTC. Translated, it gives CASTKVAGGYNEQFF. The V call is TRBV19, the J call TRBJ2-1; 8 nucleotides align to TRBD2. The CDR3 extends over 15 amino acids. Losses at the gene ends were 7 bases for V and 4 bases for J; bases not matched to a gene: 9. Per the germline V gene, CDR1 is LNHDA and CDR2 is SQIVND (reference sequence). Full variable domain (rest looked up from reference TRBV19 and TRBJ2-1): DGGITQSPKYLFRKEGQNVTLSCEQNLNHDAMYWYRQDPGQGLRLIYYSQIVNDFQKGDIAEGYSVSREKKESFPLTVTSAQKNPTAFYLCASTKVAGGYNEQFFGPGTRLTVL.

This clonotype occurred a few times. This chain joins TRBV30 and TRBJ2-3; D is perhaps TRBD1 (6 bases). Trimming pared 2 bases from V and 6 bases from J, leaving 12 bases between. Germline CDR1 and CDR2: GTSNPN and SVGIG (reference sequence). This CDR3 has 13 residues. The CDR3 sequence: CAWSQGRGDTQYF. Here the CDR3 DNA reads TGTGCCTGGAGTCAAGGTAGGGGGGATACGCAGTATTTT.

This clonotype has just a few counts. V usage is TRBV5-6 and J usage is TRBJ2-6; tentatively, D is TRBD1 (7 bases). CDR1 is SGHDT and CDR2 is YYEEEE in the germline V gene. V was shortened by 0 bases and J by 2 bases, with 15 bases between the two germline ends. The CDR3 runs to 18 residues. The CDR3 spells CASSLAPRGAAGANVLTF. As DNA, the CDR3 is TGTGCCAGCAGCTTGGCTCCCAGGGGGGCAGCTGGGGCCAACGTCCTGACTTTC.

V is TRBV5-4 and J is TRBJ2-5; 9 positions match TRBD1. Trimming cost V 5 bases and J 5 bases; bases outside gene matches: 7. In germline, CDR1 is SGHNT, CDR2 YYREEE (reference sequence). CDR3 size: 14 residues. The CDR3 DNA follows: TGTGCCAGCAGTCTACAGGGGGCCCGGGAGACCCAGTACTTC. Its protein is CASSLQGARETQYF. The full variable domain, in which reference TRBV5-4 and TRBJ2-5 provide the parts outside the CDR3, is ETGVTQSPTHLIKTRGQQVTLRCSSQSGHNTVSWYQQALGQGPQFIFQYYREEENGRGNFPPRFSGLQFPNYSSELNVNALELDDSALYLCASSLQGARETQYFGPGTRLLVL.

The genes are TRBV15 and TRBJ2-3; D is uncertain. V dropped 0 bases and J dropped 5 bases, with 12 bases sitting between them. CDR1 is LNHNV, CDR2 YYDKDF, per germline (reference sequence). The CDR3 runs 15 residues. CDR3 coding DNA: TGTGCCACCAGCAGAGACGACTCTCAAGTAGATACGCAGTATTTT. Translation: CATSRDDSQVDTQYF.

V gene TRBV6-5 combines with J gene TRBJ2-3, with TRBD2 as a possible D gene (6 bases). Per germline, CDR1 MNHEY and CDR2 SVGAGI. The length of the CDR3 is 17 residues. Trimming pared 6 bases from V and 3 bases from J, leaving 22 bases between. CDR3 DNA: TGTGCCAGCAGCCGCGGGGAGCGGGCCGAAAGGACAGATACGCAGTATTTT. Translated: CASSRGERAERTDTQYF.